A single sample gave rise to the 6 T cell receptor beta chains below, sequenced in a study of cytomegalovirus exposure and HLA in healthy donors. The PCR was carried out with 60 Vbeta primers and 13 Jbeta primers. Measured with immunoSEQ multiplex PCR; TCRdb has only the in-frame clones, and not every one. The data show a few hundred thousand clones, under 90% seen once. The sequenced sample was PBMCs. All receptors come from a girl aged 2 to 9 in good health and CMV-seronegative.

A single count supports this clone. V gene TRBV2 combines with J gene TRBJ2-7; TRBD2 aligns across 7 bases. The CDR3 length is 15 residues. Trimming took 6 bases from V and 0 from J; bases not matched to a gene: 8. Looked up from germline, CDR1 is SNHLY and CDR2 is FYNNEI. This CDR3 is CASSRTSASSYEQYF. The CDR3 DNA is TGTGCCAGCAGCCGAACTAGCGCTAGCTCCTACGAGCAGTACTTC.

This chain links TRBV5-1 with TRBJ1-4, with 9 bases matching TRBD1. CDR1 is SGHRS, CDR2 YFSETQ, per germline. The junction had 4 bases not matched to a gene; V was cut back by 5 bases and J by 8 bases. This CDR3 region has 13 residues. The CDR3 DNA reads as TGCGCCAGCAGTCGGACAGGGGAGGAAAAACTGTTTTTT. The encoded protein is CASSRTGEEKLFF.

This chain links TRBV4-1 with TRBJ2-3, with 9 bases fitting TRBD1. The CDR3 has 17 amino acids. The germline gives CDR1 MGHRA, CDR2 YSYEKL. V trimming: 0 bases; J trimming: 1 base; junction bases outside the gene matches: 5. The CDR3 here is CASSQDGTGRRTDTQYF. In nucleotides, the CDR3 is TGCGCCAGCAGCCAAGATGGGACAGGGCGGCGCACAGATACGCAGTATTTT.

The chain employs TRBV29-1 and TRBJ2-5; 7 bases line up with TRBD2. V gave up 4 bases and J gave up 1 base; unmatched junction bases: 6. CDR3 size: 14 residues. Germline V CDR1 and CDR2: SQVTM, ANQGSEA. The CDR3 region has the DNA TGCAGCGTTGCGGGCGGGAGCCGCCAAGAGACCCAGTACTTC. Protein sequence: CSVAGGSRQETQYF.

The chain has TRBV28 and TRBJ2-5, with a possible D match to TRBD1 (5 bases). The CDR3 is made up of 16 amino acids. Germline CDR1 is MDHEN and CDR2 is SYDVKM. Deletions cut 2 bases from V and 4 bases from J, with 17 bases between. The CDR3 loop reads CASSLKGLGSGETQYF. CDR3 DNA: TGTGCCAGCAGTTTAAAGGGGTTGGGGTCGGGAGAGACCCAGTACTTC.

V usage is TRBV10-3 and J usage is TRBJ2-2, with TRBD2 matching 10 bases. Germline CDR1 reads ENHRY; CDR2 reads SYGVKD. The CDR3 sequence is 16 residues long. V gave up 3 bases and J gave up 6 bases; unmatched junction bases: 7. CDR3 bases: TGTGCCATCAGTGACCGAACTAGCGGGAATGCCGGGGAGCTGTTTTTT. This sequence encodes CAISDRTSGNAGELFF.